The 16 T cell receptor beta chains listed next were all sequenced from one sample in a study of T-cell reconstitution after alpha-beta-depleted transplantation in children. The authors prepared the TCRbeta library with unique molecular identifiers. TCRdb analysed the PCR reads with MiXCR anew, one entry per CDR3 protein. Among 700,000 to 950,000 distinct CDR3 sequences listed, approximately 15% were seen once. This specimen consisted of PBMCs, mostly from graft donor cells, obtained 360 days after TCRalphabeta/CD19-depleted stem cell transplant. These receptors originate from a male patient younger than 18 who had a stem cell transplant for acute lymphoblastic leukemia, so the T cells may come from the graft donor.

This clonotype was recorded a few times. The genes are TRBV7-2 and TRBJ1-2; TRBD1 might be the D (6 bases). Germline V lookup: CDR1 SGHTA, CDR2 FQGNSA. This CDR3 contains 14 residues. V was clipped by 0 bases and J by 4 bases, with 9 bases between them. CDR3 loop: CASSLARTVYGYTF. CDR3 bases: TGTGCCAGCAGCTTAGCCCGGACAGTCTATGGCTACACCTTC.

V is TRBV24-1 and J is TRBJ2-1; D gene ambiguous. Germline CDR1 is KGHDR and CDR2 is SFDVKD. The V end was cut by 9 bases, the J end by 4 bases, with 6 bases between. This CDR3 is 11 amino acids long. The CDR3 DNA is TGTGCCACCGACGATTACAATGAGCAGTTCTTC. Its translation: CATDDYNEQFF.

V is TRBV15 and J is TRBJ2-3; the match to TRBD2 covers 9 bases. Trimming took 0 bases from V and 2 from J; bases not matched to a gene: 12. In germline, CDR1 is LNHNV, CDR2 YYDKDF (reference sequence). The CDR3 extends over 19 amino acids. CDR3 in DNA: TGTGCCACCAGCAGAGACCGATTAGTAGCGGGAGCCCACACAGATACGCAGTATTTT. It specifies CATSRDRLVAGAHTDTQYF. The full variable domain, rest sourced from reference TRBV15 and TRBJ2-3, is DAMVIQNPRYQVTQFGKPVTLSCSQTLNHNVMYWYQQKSSQAPKLLFHYYDKDFNNEADTPDNFQSRRPNTSFCFLDIRSPGLGDTAMYLCATSRDRLVAGAHTDTQYFGPGTRLTVL.

The gene calls are TRBV7-7 and TRBJ2-1, with 10 bases lining up with TRBD2. The trim removed 5 bases at V and 8 bases at J, leaving 12 bases unmatched. The germline gives CDR1 SSHAT, CDR2 FNYEAQ (reference sequence). There are 16 residues in the CDR3. In DNA, the CDR3 is TGTGCCAGCAGCCCAAGCCGGACTAGCGGACGGCATGAGCAGTTCTTC. It yields the protein CASSPSRTSGRHEQFF.

The genes are TRBV3-1 and TRBJ2-1; D may be TRBD2 (6 bases). The CDR3 totals 17 residues. Trimming cost V 5 bases and J 10 bases, with 27 bases left between them. Germline V CDR1 and CDR2: LGHDT, YNNKEL (reference sequence). The CDR3 coding sequence is TGTGCCAGCAGCGATAAAATTCCGGGGGTAGCAAGGATAGAGCAGTTCTTC. Amino acid sequence: CASSDKIPGVARIEQFF.

The chain uses TRBV30 and TRBJ1-2; D not resolved. V dropped 5 bases and J dropped 1 base, with 5 bases sitting between them. The CDR3 is 11 residues long. Looked up from germline, CDR1 is GTSNPN and CDR2 is SVGIG (reference sequence). The CDR3 is CAWGVNYGYTF. The DNA of the CDR3 is TGTGCCTGGGGGGTTAACTATGGCTACACCTTC.

Only a few counts were recorded for this clonotype. The chain combines TRBV7-6 with TRBJ2-1; the match to TRBD2 covers 8 bases. The germline V gene encodes CDR1 SGHVS and CDR2 FNYEAQ. This CDR3 is 20 amino acids long. The V and J ends lost 0 bases and 2 bases, in that order; junction bases with no gene match: 15. The CDR3, as DNA: TGTGCCAGCAGCTTAGCGCGTCTGTGGAGCGGGAGAGGCACCTACAATGAGCAGTTCTTC. Its protein product is CASSLARLWSGRGTYNEQFF. Based on the CDR3 plus reference TRBV7-6 and TRBJ2-1, the full variable domain is GAGVSQSPRYKVTKRGQDVALRCDPISGHVSLYWYRQALGQGPEFLTYFNYEAQQDKSGLPNDRFSAERPEGSISTLTIQRTEQRDSAMYRCASSLARLWSGRGTYNEQFFGPGTRLTVL.

This clonotype came up many times. The gene calls are TRBV6-5 and TRBJ1-5; 10 bases are shared with TRBD1. This CDR3 spans 15 amino acids. Per germline, CDR1 MNHEY and CDR2 SVGAGI. Germline trimming cut 3 bases from V and 4 bases from J; bases unmatched to any gene: 3. The CDR3 sequence is CASSYEDRGNQPQHF. CDR3 in DNA: TGTGCCAGCAGTTATGAGGACAGGGGGAATCAGCCCCAGCATTTT.

The sample holds many counts of this clonotype. This chain joins TRBV28 and TRBJ1-5; D gene unclear. Per germline, CDR1 MDHEN and CDR2 SYDVKM. The CDR3 has 13 amino acids. Trimming stripped 8 bases from V and 2 bases from J, with 10 bases between. The CDR3 loop is CASQIVGNQPQHF. The CDR3 coding sequence is TGTGCCAGCCAAATTGTGGGCAATCAGCCCCAGCATTTT.

This clonotype has more than one count but fewer than ten. This rearrangement joins TRBV12-3 or TRBV12-4 to TRBJ1-1, with D perhaps matching TRBD1 (5 bases). V dropped 8 bases and J dropped 1 base, with 11 bases sitting between them. CDR3 length equals 13 residues. CDR3 DNA: TGTGCCAGCCACAGGAGACCGAACACTGAAGCTTTCTTT. Residues: CASHRRPNTEAFF.

The rearrangement uses TRBV21-1 and TRBJ2-7; the D call of TRBD1 is as the table states it, not checked on the DNA. TRBV21-1 corresponds to a pseudogene. The CDR3 runs to 13 residues. The CDR3 DNA reads as TGTGCCAGCAGCAATCCTTCGTCCCCCGAGCAGTACTTC. Its protein product is CASSNPSSPEQYF.

The chain recombines TRBV4-1 with TRBJ1-2, with 9 positions matching TRBD1. The CDR3 runs to 14 residues. The junction had 4 bases not matched to a gene; V was cut back by 4 bases and J by 4 bases. In germline, CDR1 is MGHRA, CDR2 YSYEKL. The DNA of the CDR3 is TGCGCCAGCAGCCCCACAGGGGGCGTCTATGGCTACACCTTC. Encoded protein: CASSPTGGVYGYTF.

The chain couples TRBV19 to TRBJ1-5; D may be TRBD1 (6 bases). The CDR3 contains 13 residues. In germline, CDR1 is LNHDA, CDR2 SQIVND (reference sequence). The germline V and J ends were trimmed by 6 bases and 7 bases, with 13 bases remaining between them. CDR3 amino acids: CASSPRGGQPQHF. The CDR3 coding sequence is TGTGCCAGTAGCCCCAGGGGTGGGCAGCCCCAGCATTTT.

Only a few counts were recorded for this clonotype. This sequence joins TRBV9 and TRBJ2-3; weak D call: TRBD1 (5 bases). Per germline, CDR1 SGDLS and CDR2 YYNGEE. The CDR3 has 16 amino acids. The V end lost 4 bases, the J end lost 2 bases, and 17 bases lay between the germline ends. CDR3 protein: CASSSVVQGATDTQYF. The CDR3, as DNA: TGTGCCAGCAGCTCAGTAGTTCAGGGCGCCACAGATACGCAGTATTTT.

This chain joins TRBV5-1 and TRBJ2-6; D unclear. The CDR3 runs to 15 residues. From germline, CDR1 is SGHRS and CDR2 YFSETQ. The V gene lost 0 bases and the J gene lost 6 bases, with 10 bases spanning the gap. CDR3 nucleotides: TGCGCCAGCAGCTTGGCCCCGTTTGAGGCCAACGTCCTGACTTTC. This codes for CASSLAPFEANVLTF.

The J gene is TRBJ2-5, the V gene TRBV10-3; D is unclear. The CDR3 consists of 13 residues. Trimming removed 6 bases at V and 2 bases at J, with 10 bases between. Germline V gene lookup returns CDR1 ENHRY and CDR2 SYGVKD. The CDR3 is CAIRLEPQETQYF. CDR3 DNA: TGTGCCATCAGGTTAGAACCACAAGAGACCCAGTACTTC.